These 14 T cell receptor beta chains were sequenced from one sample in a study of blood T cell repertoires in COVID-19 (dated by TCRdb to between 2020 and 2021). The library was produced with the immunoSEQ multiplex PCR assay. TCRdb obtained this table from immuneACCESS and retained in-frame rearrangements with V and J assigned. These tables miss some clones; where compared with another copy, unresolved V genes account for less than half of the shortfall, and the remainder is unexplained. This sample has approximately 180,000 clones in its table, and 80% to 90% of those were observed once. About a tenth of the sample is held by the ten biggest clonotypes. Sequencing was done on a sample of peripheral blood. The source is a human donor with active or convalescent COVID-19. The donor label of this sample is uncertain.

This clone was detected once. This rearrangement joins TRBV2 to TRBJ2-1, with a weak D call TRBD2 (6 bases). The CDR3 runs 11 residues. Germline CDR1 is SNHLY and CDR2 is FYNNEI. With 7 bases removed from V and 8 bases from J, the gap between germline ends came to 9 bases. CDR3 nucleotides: TGTGCCAGCACAGCGGGCCATGAGCAGTTCTTC. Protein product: CASTAGHEQFF. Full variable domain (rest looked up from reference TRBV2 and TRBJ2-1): EPEVTQTPSHQVTQMGQEVILRCVPISNHLYFYWYRQILGQKVEFLVSFYNNEISEKSEIFDDQFSVERPDGSNFTLKIRSTKLEDSAMYFCASTAGHEQFFGPGTRLTVL.

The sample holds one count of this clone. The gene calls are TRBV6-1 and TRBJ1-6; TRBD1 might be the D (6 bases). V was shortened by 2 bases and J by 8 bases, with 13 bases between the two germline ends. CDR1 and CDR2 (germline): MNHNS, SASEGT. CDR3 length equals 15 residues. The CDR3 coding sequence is TGTGCCAGCAGTGAATCAAGAGGACAGCATTCACCCCTCCACTTT. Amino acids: CASSESRGQHSPLHF.

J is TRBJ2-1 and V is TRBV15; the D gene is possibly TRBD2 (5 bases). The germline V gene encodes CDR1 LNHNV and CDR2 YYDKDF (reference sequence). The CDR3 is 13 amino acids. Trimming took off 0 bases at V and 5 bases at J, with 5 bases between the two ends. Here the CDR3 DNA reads TGTGCCACCAGCAGAGACGGGGACAATGAGCAGTTCTTC. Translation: CATSRDGDNEQFF.

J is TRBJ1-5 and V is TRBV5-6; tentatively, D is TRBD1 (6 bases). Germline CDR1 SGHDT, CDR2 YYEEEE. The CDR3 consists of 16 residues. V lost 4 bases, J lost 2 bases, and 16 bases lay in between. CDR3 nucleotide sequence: TGTGCCAGCAGCCGACAGGCATCGAGCGGCAATCAGCCCCAGCATTTT. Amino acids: CASSRQASSGNQPQHF.

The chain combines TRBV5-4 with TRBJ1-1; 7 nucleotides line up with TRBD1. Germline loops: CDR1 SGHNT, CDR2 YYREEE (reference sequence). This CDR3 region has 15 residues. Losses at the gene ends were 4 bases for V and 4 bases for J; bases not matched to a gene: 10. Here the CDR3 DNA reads TGTGCCAGCAGCGAGGTGAACAGGGGTGTCACTGAAGCTTTCTTT. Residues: CASSEVNRGVTEAFF.

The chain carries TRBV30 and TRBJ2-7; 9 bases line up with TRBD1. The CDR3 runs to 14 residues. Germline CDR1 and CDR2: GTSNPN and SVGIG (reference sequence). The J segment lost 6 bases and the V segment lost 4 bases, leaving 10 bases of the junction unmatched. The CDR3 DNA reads TGTGCCTGGAACGGAGGACAGGGGTGGGTCGAGCAGTACTTC. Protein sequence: CAWNGGQGWVEQYF. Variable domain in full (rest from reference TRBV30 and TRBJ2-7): SQTIHQWPATLVQPVGSPLSLECTVEGTSNPNLYWYRQAAGRGLQLLFYSVGIGQISSEVPQNLSASRPQDRQFILSSKKLLLSDSGFYLCAWNGGQGWVEQYFGPGTRLTVT.

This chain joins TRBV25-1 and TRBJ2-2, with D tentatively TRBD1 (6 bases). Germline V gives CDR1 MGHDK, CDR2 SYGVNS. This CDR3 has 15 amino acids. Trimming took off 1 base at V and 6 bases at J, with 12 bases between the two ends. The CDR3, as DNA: TGTGCCAGCAGTGAATCGACAGGCTCACCCGGGGAGCTGTTTTTT. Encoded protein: CASSESTGSPGELFF.

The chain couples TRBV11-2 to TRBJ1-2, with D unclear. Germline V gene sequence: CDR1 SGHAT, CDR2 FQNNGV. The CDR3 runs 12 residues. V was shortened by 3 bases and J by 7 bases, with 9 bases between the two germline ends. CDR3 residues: CASSLRASGYTF. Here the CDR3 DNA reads TGTGCCAGCAGCTTGAGGGCGAGTGGCTACACCTTC.

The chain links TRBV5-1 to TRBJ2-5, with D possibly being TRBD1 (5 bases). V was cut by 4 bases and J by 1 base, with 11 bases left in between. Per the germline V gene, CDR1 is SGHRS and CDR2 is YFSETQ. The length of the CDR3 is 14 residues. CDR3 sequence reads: CASSHAGLQETQYF. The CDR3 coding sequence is TGCGCCAGCAGCCATGCAGGGCTCCAAGAGACCCAGTACTTC.

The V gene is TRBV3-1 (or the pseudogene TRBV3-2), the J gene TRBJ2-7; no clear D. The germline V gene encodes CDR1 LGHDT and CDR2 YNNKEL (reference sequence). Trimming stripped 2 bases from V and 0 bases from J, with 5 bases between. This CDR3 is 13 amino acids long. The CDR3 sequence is CASSQRSSYEQYF. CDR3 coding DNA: TGTGCCAGCAGCCAACGGAGCTCCTACGAGCAGTACTTC.

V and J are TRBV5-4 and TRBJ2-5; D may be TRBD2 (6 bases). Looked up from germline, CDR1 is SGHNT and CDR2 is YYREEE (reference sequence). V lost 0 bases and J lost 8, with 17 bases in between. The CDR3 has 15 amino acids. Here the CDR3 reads CASSLVAGRRETQYF. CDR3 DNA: TGTGCCAGCAGCTTGGTGGCAGGGAGGCGTGAAACCCAGTACTTC.

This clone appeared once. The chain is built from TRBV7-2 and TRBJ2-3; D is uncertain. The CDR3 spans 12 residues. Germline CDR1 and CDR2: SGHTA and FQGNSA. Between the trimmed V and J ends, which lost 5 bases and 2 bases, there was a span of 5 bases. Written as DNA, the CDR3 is TGTGCCAGCAGCGCGTACACAGATACGCAGTATTTT. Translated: CASSAYTDTQYF.

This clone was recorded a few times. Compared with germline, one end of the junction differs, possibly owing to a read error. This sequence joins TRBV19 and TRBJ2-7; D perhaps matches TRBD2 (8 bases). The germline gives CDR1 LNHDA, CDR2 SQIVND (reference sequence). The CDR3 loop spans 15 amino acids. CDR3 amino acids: CASSTGAGGNYEQYF. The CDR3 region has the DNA TGTGCCAGCAGTACAGGGGCGGGAGGTAACTACGAGCAGTACTTC.

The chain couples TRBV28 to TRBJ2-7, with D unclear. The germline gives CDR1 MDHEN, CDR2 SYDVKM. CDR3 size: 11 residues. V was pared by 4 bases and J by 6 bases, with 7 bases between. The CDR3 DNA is TGTGCCAGCAGTTCCACAGCCGAGCAGTACTTC. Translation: CASSSTAEQYF.